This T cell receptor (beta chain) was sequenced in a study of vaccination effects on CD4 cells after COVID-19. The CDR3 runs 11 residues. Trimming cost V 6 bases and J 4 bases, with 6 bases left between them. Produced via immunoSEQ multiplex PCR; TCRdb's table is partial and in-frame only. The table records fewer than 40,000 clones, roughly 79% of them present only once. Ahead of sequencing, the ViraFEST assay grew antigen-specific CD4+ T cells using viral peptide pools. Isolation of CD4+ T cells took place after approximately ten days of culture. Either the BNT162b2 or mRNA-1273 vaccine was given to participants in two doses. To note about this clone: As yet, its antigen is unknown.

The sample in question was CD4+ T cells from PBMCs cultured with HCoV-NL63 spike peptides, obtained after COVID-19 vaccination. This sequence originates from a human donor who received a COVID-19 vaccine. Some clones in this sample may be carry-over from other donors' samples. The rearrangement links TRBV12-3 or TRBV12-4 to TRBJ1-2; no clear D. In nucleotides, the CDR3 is TGTGCCAGCAGCCTCACCTATGGCTACACCTTC. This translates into CASSLTYGYTF.